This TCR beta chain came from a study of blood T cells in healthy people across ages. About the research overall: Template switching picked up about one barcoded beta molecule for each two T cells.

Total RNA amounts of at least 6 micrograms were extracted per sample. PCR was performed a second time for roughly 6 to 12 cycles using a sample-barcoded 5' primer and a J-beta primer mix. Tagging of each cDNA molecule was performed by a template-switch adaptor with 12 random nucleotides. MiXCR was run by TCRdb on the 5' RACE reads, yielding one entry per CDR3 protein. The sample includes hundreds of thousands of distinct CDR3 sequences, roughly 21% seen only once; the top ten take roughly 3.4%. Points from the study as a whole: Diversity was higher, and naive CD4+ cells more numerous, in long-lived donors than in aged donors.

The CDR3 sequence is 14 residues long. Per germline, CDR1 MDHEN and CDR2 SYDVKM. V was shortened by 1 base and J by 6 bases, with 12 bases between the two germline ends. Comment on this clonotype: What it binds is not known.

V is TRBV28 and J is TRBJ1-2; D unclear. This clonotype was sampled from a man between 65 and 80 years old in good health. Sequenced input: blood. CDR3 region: CASSLFGVRDGYTF. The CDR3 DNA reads TGTGCCAGCAGTTTATTTGGGGTCCGGGATGGCTACACCTTC.